Listed here are 2 T cell receptor beta chains from one sample, sequenced in a study of Tregs in tolerant kidney transplant recipients. After around 6 days with irradiated graft donor PBMCs, CFSE-labeled recipient PBMCs were FACS-sorted. Antigen specificity for these receptors is unknown. TCRdb's copy holds only in-frame clones and misses some; the assay was immunoSEQ multiplex PCR. This repertoire includes thousands of clones. The specimen comprised CD8+ T cells from blood cultured with allogeneic cells, sampled before the transplant. Receptor source: a human patient who received a combined kidney and bone marrow transplant.

Partial CDR3 DNA: TGTGCCAGCAGTCCCTTAGCGGGAGGGCCATTTAATGAG. This translates into CASSPLAGGPFNE. The entire CDR3 sequence reads CASSPLAGGPFNEQFF. The chain links TRBV12-3 or TRBV12-4 to TRBJ2-1, with 11 bases lining up with TRBD2. The sequenced fragment ends 3 residues before the CDR3 boundary, so the rest is inferred from the germline J gene. The CDR3 is 16 residues long. V was clipped by 5 bases and J by 7 bases; unmatched bases: 10.

Regarding this clone: The read terminates 3 residues before the CDR3 end, so the remaining end is supplied by the germline J gene. This rearrangement joins TRBV5-5 to TRBJ1-1; D is uncertain. Germline assignment: CDR1 SGHKS and CDR2 YYEKEE (reference sequence). Between the trimmed V and J ends, which lost 2 bases and 4 bases, there was a span of 9 bases. The CDR3 covers 13 residues. Incomplete CDR3 DNA: TGTGCCAGCAGCTTTGGTCTAGGCACTGAA. Translating gives CASSFGLGTE. The entire CDR3 is CASSFGLGTEAFF. Using reference TRBV5-5 and TRBJ1-1 for the parts outside the CDR3, the full variable domain is DAGVTQSPTHLIKTRGQQVTLRCSPISGHKSVSWYQQVLGQGPQFIFQYYEKEERGRGNFPDRFSARQFPNYSSELNVNALLLGDSALYLCASSFGLGTEAFFGQGTRLTVV.